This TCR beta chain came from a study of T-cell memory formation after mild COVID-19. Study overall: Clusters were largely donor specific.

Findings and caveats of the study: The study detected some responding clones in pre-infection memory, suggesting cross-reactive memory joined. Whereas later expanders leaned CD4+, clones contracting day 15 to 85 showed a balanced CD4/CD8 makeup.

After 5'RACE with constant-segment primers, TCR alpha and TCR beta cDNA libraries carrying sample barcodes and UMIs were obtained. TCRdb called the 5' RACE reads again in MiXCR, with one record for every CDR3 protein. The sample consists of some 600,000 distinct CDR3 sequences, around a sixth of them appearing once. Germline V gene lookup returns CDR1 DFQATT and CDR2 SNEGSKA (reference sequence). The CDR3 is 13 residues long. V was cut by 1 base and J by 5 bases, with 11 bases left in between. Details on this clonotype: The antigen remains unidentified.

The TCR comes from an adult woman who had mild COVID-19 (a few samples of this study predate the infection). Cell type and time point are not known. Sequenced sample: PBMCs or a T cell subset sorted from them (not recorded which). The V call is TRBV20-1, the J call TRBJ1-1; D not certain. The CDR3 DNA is TGCAGTGCTAGAGGGGTGGCAGGAACTGAAGCTTTCTTT. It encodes CSARGVAGTEAFF.